These T cell receptor beta chains were read from a single sample in a study of OX40 agonist ivuxolimab in advanced cancers. Using immunoSEQ multiplex PCR, the repertoire was profiled, and TCRdb retains in-frame clones only, with some absent. The data contain 50,000 to 65,000 clones, about 90% of them singletons. The sample consisted of CD4+ or CD8+ T cells sorted from blood, taken in a trial of the OX40 agonist ivuxolimab. These receptors all come from an adult with an advanced solid tumor such as melanoma, head and neck, liver or kidney cancer. The conserved cysteine and the conserved F or W are not part of the CDR3 here. Each record gives: V gene, J gene, clone size, D gene, CDR3 protein. A D gene is named only where the DNA matches it firmly. Part of the rows lack a size; the others show once, few, many or a class for expanded clones.

>TRBV7-9|TRBJ1-1|NA|NA
ASSFNPMGLRNTEAF
>TRBV7-2|TRBJ1-2|NA|TRBD1
ASSAAGQGTGGYT
>TRBV28|TRBJ2-3|NA|TRBD1
ASVPDRGTTGGDTQY
>TRBV5-1|TRBJ1-1|NA|NA
ASSTWEGYTEAF
>TRBV30|TRBJ2-1|NA|NA
AWIRRGSETEQF
>TRBV4-3|TRBJ2-2|NA|TRBD2
ASSREGGGNTGELF
>TRBV28|TRBJ1-1|NA|NA
ATHIVNTEAF
>TRBV10-3|TRBJ1-1|NA|NA
AISEIGGTEAF
>TRBV14|TRBJ1-1|NA|NA
ASSQDLGELFTEAF
>TRBV28|TRBJ2-7|NA|TRBD1
ASSGRDRVPYEQY
>TRBV5-6|TRBJ1-2|NA|TRBD1
ASSLGDRVYGYT
>TRBV2|TRBJ1-5|NA|TRBD1
ASSGTGGTQPQH
>TRBV28|TRBJ1-1|NA|TRBD1
ASSLQGTVNTEAF
>TRBV25-1|TRBJ2-2|NA|TRBD1
ASSLSTGVITGELF
>TRBV29-1|TRBJ1-1|NA|NA
SVDTQRNTEAF
>TRBV7-2|TRBJ2-5|NA|NA
ASSPNRETQY
>TRBV5-1|TRBJ1-2|NA|TRBD1
ASSSTGTGERGYT
>TRBV15|TRBJ2-5|NA|TRBD1
ATSRGSDRGETQY
>TRBV9|TRBJ2-6|NA|NA
ASSVGLGAGANVLT
>TRBV7-6|TRBJ1-5|NA|NA
ASSLAEDQPQH
>TRBV6-1|TRBJ2-2|few|NA
ASRRDSAPTGELF
>TRBV6-1|TRBJ1-5|once|TRBD1
ASSAKGQLSNQPQH
>TRBV2|TRBJ2-2|NA|TRBD1
ASGRDSHGELF
>TRBV11-2|TRBJ1-1|NA|NA
ASSFLQGPTEAF
>TRBV30|TRBJ1-5|once|NA
AWSVGLGRNQPQH
>TRBV20-1|TRBJ2-1|NA|TRBD1
SGEQGQEQF
>TRBV10-3|TRBJ2-3|NA|TRBD2
AISPVTSGNADTQY
>TRBV30|TRBJ1-1|NA|NA
AWSADTEAF
>TRBV10-3|TRBJ1-6|NA|TRBD1
AISVGQGDNSPLH
>TRBV28|TRBJ2-7|NA|TRBD1
ATNPTGGRDEQY
>TRBV29-1|TRBJ2-1|NA|TRBD2
SATTSGTYNEQF
>TRBV28|TRBJ1-1|NA|NA
ASSFVTPLNTEAF
>TRBV19|TRBJ2-1|NA|TRBD2
ASSPRTSGRRSYNEQF
>TRBV7-6|TRBJ1-1|once|TRBD1
ASSLGTEMNTEAF
>TRBV6-6|TRBJ1-2|NA|TRBD1
ASNGQGGGYT
>TRBV19|TRBJ2-7|NA|TRBD1
ASNLGQGKDEQY
>TRBV5-4|TRBJ2-3|NA|TRBD1
ASSLKGQGNTDTQY
>TRBV18|TRBJ2-7|once|TRBD2
ASSLNSGSGEGEQY
>TRBV10-1|TRBJ2-1|NA|TRBD2
ASSEGILAGGQSYNEQF
>TRBV7-9|TRBJ1-4|NA|TRBD1
ASSLGQGAFEKLF
>TRBV6-5|TRBJ2-7|NA|NA
ASSDRGAREQY
>TRBV10-2|TRBJ2-7|NA|TRBD1
ASSQQGEAYEQY
>TRBV15|TRBJ2-1|NA|NA
ATSRAGNNEQF
>TRBV19|TRBJ2-3|NA|NA
ASSALLPGTGTDTQY
>TRBV29-1|TRBJ2-2|NA|NA
SVEKGGGLTGELF
>TRBV7-6|TRBJ1-6|NA|TRBD1
ASSLEPGGSSYNSPLH
>TRBV28|TRBJ2-2|NA|NA
ASSLYPGQNTGELF
>TRBV11-2|TRBJ1-1|NA|NA
ASSLGENTEAF
>TRBV7-8|TRBJ1-5|NA|NA
ASSLAGQPQH
>TRBV5-6|TRBJ1-1|NA|NA
ASRGGFRQNTEAF
>TRBV21-1|TRBJ2-1|NA|NA
ASSRKEGRTSYNEQF
>TRBV27|TRBJ2-5|NA|TRBD2
ASSSTGLAGGGVETQY
>TRBV18|TRBJ2-5|NA|NA
ASSSTLQETQY